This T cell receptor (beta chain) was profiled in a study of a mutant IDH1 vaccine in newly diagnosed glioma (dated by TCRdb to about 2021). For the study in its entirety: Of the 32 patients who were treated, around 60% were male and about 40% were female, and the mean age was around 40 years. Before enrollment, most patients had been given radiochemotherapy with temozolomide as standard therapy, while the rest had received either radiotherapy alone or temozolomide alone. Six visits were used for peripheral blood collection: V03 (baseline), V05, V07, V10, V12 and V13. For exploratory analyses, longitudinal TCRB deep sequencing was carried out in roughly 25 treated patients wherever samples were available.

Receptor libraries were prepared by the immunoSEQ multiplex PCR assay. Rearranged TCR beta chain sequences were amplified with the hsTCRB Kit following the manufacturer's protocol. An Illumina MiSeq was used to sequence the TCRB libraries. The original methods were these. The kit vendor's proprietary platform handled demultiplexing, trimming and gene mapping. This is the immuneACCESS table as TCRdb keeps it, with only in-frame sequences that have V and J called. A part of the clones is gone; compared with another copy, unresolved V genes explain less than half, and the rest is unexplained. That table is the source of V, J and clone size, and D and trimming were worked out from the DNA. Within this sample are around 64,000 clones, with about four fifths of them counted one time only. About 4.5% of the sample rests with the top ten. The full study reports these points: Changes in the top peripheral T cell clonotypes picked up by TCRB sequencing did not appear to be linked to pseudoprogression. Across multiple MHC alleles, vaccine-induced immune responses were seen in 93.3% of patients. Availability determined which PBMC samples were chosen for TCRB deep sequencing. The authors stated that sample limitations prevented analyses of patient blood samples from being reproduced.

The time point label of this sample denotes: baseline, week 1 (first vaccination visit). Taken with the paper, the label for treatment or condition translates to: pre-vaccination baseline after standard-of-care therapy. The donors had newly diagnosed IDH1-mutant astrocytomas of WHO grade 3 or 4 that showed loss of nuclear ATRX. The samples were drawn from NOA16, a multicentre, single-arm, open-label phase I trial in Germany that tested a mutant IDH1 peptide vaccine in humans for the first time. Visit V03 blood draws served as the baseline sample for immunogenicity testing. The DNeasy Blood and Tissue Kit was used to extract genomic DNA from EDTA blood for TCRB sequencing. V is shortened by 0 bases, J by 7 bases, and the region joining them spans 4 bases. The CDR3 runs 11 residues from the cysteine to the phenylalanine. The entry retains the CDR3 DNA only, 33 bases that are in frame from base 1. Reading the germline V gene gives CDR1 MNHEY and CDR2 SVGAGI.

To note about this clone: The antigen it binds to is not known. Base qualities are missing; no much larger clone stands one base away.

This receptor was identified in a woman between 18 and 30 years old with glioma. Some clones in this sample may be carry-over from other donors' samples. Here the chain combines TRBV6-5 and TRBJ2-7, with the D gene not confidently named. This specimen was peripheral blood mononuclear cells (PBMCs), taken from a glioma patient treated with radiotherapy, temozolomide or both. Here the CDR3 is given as CASSYSGEQYF. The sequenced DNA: TGTGCCAGCAGTTACTCGGGGGAGCAGTACTTC.